This T cell receptor (beta chain) was identified in a study of T cell repertoires in ileal Crohn's disease (dated by TCRdb to between 2018 and 2021). Background for the entire study: At the time of surgery, about a third of patients were active smokers, and the median duration of disease was 6.5 to 8.5 years. Surgery was performed for a complication in all patients, with stricturing disease in roughly 60% and penetrating disease in approximately 40%. Roughly half of the patients were given postoperative therapy, with around 20 on anti-TNF agents and about a dozen on thiopurines. M0 samples were biopsies from the inflamed portion of the ileum in the surgical resection specimen. For commercial TCRB immunosequencing, 450 to 550 nanograms of biopsy DNA were submitted for each sample. TCR repertoire analysis was performed in just over 55 Crohn's disease patients drawn from a prospective multicentre cohort. The study ran alongside a multicentre cohort designed to identify predictors of early endoscopic recurrence after ileocolonic resection. Endoscopic postoperative recurrence was defined by a Rutgeerts score above i0. A total of 171 mucosal samples from some 60 patients were sequenced, collected from several sites on the surgical specimen as well as at postoperative endoscopy.

The sample's time point label, in plain terms: inflamed ileum from the surgical specimen. Adults with ileal or ileocolonic Crohn's disease and an indication for ileocolonic resection were eligible for inclusion. Whole ileal mucosal biopsies were stored frozen at -80°C before DNA extraction. A TRizol-based method was used to extract genomic DNA from the frozen whole biopsies, and the DNA was quantified with a NanoDrop 2000 spectrophotometer. Comment on this clone: The antigen this receptor binds is unknown. Per-base qualities were not stored, and no clone one base away is much larger.

From its cysteine to its phenylalanine, the CDR3 spans 15 amino acids. This entry keeps only the CDR3 DNA: 45 bases, framed from base 1. Sequences KGHSH (CDR1) and LQKENI (CDR2) are obtained from the germline V gene. The trim is 4 bases for V and 7 bases for J, with a gap of 19 bases between the germline ends. What the work shows at the level of the full study, not this receptor alone: Only a subgroup of patients, of unstated size, had mucosal CD4 and CD8 T cells sorted and sequenced. A significantly higher proportion of clonal expansions was observed in active smokers at surgery than in non-smokers (approximately 28% vs 17%, p=0.02). Higher percentages of high-frequency clones at the time of surgery were linked to endoscopic recurrence, and every patient with clonality above 26.8% (18/57) had recurrence. Compared with CD4 T cells, sorted CD8 T cells held more high-frequency clones, which suggests that the mucosal expansions were mostly CD8.

The library was obtained by the immunoSEQ multiplex PCR assay. A two-step, amplification bias-controlled multiplex PCR was used by Adaptive Biotechnology to amplify CDR3 regions from genomic DNA. In the first PCR, primers covered every V and J gene segment, and in the second PCR, barcodes and Illumina adapters were added. CDR3 libraries were sequenced using an Illumina instrument. Concerning the study's data processing: Vendor-provided pipelines were combined with custom analysis of raw data in R/Bioconductor under R version 3.3.0. Clonality, ranging from 0 to 1, was calculated as the inverse of the normalised Shannon entropy of all productive clones. High-frequency clones were defined as the share of the repertoire taken up by the top 100 clones, keeping only clones that passed a 95% confidence test. Repertoire diversity was measured with the Simpson index, and overlap between samples was measured with the Morisita-Horn index. The source is immuneACCESS, and TCRdb retained only in-frame sequences with V and J called. Part of the clones is not carried over; for the studies checked, unresolved V genes explain less than half of this, and the remainder is unexplained. V and J calls and clone size are copied from that table; D and trimming were computed from the DNA. The sample table holds about 1,800 clones, of which approximately 86% were seen once. About 20% of the sample goes to the ten largest clones.

This receptor was taken from an adult with Crohn's disease. Sequenced material: ileal tissue. This chain is built from TRBV18 and TRBJ1-1, with no confidently assigned D gene. The DNA sequence is as follows: TGTGCCAGCTCACGTGGTGGGTCCGCTCGGGGTGAAGCTTTCTTT. This gives the protein CASSRGGSARGEAFF. With the portions outside the CDR3 filled from the reference TRBV18 and TRBJ1-1 genes, the complete variable region becomes NAGVMQNPRHLVRRRGQEARLRCSPMKGHSHVYWYRQLPEEGLKFMVYLQKENIIDESGMPKERFSAEFPKEGPSILRIQQVVRGDSAAYFCASSRGGSARGEAFFGQGTRLTVV.